This T cell receptor beta chain emerged from a study of cytomegalovirus exposure and HLA in healthy donors. Whole-study results and caveats: Most TCR sequences were uncommon, yet certain public TCRs appeared in many donors. In vitro assays verified that three CMV-associated chains recognized CMV antigens specifically.

CDR3 length: 13 residues. Per the germline V gene, CDR1 is SNHLY and CDR2 is FYNNEI. V lost 7 bases and J lost 4; bases outside the gene matches: 1. With respect to this clone: What it binds is not known.

TCRdb keeps only in-frame clones here, not all; method: immunoSEQ multiplex PCR. This table holds about 190,000 clones, roughly 82% found once. The receptor was isolated from a woman between 18 and 29 years old in good health and CMV-seronegative. The chain is built from TRBV2 and TRBJ1-4, with 9 bases that match TRBD1. Sample: PBMCs. CDR3 sequence: CASTGQGNEKLFF. The CDR3 DNA follows: TGTGCCAGCACGGGACAGGGTAATGAAAAACTGTTTTTT.